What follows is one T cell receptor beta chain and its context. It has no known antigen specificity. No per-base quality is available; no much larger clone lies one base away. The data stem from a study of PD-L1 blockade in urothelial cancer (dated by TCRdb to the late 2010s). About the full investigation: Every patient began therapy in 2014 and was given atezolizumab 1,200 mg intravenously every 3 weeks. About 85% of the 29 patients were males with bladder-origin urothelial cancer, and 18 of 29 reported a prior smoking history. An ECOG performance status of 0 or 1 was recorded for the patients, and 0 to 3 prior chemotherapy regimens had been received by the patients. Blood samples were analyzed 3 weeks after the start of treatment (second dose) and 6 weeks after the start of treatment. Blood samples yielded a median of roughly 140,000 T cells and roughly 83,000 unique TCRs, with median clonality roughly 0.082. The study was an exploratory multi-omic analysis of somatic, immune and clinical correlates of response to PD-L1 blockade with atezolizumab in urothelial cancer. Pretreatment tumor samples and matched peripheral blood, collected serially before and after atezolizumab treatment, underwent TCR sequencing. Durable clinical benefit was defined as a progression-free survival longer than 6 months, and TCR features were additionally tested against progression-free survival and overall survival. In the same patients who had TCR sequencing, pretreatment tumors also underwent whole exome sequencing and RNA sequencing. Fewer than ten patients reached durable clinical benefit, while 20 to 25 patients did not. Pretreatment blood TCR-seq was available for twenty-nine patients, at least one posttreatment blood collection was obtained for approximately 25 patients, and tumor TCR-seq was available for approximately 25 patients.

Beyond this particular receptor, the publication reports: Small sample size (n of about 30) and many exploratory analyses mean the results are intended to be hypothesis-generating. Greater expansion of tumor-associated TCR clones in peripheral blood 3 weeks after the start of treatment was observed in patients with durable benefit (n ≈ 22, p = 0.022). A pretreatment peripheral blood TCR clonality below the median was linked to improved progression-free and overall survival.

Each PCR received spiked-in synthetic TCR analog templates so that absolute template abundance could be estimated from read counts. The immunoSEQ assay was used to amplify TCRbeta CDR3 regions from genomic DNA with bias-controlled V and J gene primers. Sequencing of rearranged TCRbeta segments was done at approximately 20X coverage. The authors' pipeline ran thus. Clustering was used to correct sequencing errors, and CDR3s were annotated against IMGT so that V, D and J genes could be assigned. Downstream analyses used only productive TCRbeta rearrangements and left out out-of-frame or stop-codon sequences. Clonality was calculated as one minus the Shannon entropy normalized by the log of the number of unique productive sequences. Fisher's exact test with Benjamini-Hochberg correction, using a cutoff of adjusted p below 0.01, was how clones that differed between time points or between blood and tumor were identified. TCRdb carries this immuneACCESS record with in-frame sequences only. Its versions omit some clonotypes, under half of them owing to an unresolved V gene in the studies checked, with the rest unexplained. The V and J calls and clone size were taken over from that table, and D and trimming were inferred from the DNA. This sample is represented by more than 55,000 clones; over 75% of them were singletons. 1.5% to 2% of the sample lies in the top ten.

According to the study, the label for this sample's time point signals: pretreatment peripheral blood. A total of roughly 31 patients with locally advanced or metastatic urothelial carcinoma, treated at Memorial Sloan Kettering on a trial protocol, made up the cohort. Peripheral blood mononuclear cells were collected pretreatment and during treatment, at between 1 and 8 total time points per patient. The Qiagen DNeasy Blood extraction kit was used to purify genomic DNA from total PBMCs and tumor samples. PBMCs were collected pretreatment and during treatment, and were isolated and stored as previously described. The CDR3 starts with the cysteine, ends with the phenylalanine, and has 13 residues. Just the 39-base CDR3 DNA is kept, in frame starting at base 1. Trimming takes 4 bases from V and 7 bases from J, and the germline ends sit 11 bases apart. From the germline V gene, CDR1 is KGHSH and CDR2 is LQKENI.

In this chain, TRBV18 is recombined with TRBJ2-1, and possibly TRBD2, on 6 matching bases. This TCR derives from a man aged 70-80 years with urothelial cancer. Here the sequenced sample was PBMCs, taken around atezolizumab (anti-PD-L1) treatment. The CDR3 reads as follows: CASSRTGTNEQFF. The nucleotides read TGTGCCAGCTCACGAACCGGGACTAATGAGCAGTTCTTC.